This passage covers 18 T cell receptor beta chains from one sample sequenced in a study of T cells in Graves' hyperthyroidism and ophthalmopathy. Amplified TCR beta CDR3 regions came from RNA transcripts. Initially, a first-round RT-PCR of the TCR CDR3 employed the HTBI primer set. TCRdb re-analysed the multiplex PCR reads in MiXCR, keeping a single row per CDR3 protein. Of about 640,000 distinct CDR3 sequences detected, 20% appear once; the ten largest clones hold 30% to 40%. The sequenced sample consisted of blood. These receptors were collected from a man aged 30 to 45 with Graves' ophthalmopathy.

In its sample, this clonotype was seen a few times. The rearrangement links TRBV3-1 to TRBJ2-2; a possible D gene is TRBD2 (6 bases). With 6 bases removed from V and 4 bases from J, the gap between germline ends came to 18 bases. The CDR3 is 16 residues long. The V gene's germline CDR1 is LGHDT and CDR2 YNNKEL (reference sequence). CDR3 region: CASRPVAGRSTGELFF. The CDR3 DNA reads as TGTGCCAGCAGACCGGTAGCCGGGAGAAGCACCGGGGAGCTGTTTTTT.

This clonotype was counted only a few times. The chain employs TRBV29-1 and TRBJ2-7; TRBD1 or TRBD2 may be the D gene (5 bases each). Trimming took 5 bases from V and 3 from J, leaving 17 bases between them. The CDR3 is 14 amino acids. Germline assignment: CDR1 SQVTM and CDR2 ANQGSEA. In DNA, the CDR3 is TGCAGCGTTAACTTTCAGTCAGGGAGCTACGAGCAGTACTTC. Translating it yields CSVNFQSGSYEQYF.

V usage is TRBV20-1 and J usage is TRBJ2-7; 8 bases match TRBD1. CDR3 size: 14 residues. V lost 5 bases to trimming and J lost 3 bases; unmatched junction nucleotides: 9. Looked up from germline, CDR1 is DFQATT and CDR2 is SNEGSKA (reference sequence). In DNA form, the CDR3 reads TGCAGTGCTCCCACAGGGGGGTTGGGCTACGAGCAGTACTTC. Protein: CSAPTGGLGYEQYF.

This clonotype was counted between two and nine times. The rearrangement links TRBV14 to TRBJ2-1, with a weak D call TRBD2 (6 bases). Trimming removed 3 bases from V and 7 bases from J, with 16 bases in between. CDR1 and CDR2 from the germline V gene are SGHDN and FVKESK. This CDR3 spans 15 amino acids. This CDR3 is CASSHNTREMNEQFF. The CDR3 DNA is TGTGCCAGCAGCCATAATACTCGGGAGATGAATGAGCAGTTCTTC.

This clonotype was recorded a few times. The V gene is TRBV6-1, the J gene TRBJ2-7, with 9 bases lining up with TRBD2. Germline lookup yields CDR1 MNHNS and CDR2 SASEGT. The V and J ends lost 4 bases and 4 bases, in that order; junction bases with no gene match: 14. The CDR3 extends over 17 amino acids. This chain's CDR3 is CASSVQKVGTSSYEQYF. CDR3 bases: TGTGCCAGCAGTGTCCAAAAGGTCGGGACTAGCAGTTACGAGCAGTACTTC.

This clonotype was picked up many times. This chain uses TRBV12-3 or TRBV12-4 with TRBJ2-2; 8 bases map to TRBD1. This CDR3 is 13 amino acids long. Unmatched junction bases numbered 3, after V lost 6 bases and J lost 6 bases. Written as DNA, the CDR3 is TGTGCCAGCAGAGGACAGGGAGCCGGGGAGCTGTTTTTT. Translation gives CASRGQGAGELFF.

The chain couples TRBV18 to TRBJ2-7, with a tentative D call TRBD1 (5 bases). The CDR3 runs 12 residues. CDR1 is KGHSH, CDR2 LQKENI, per germline. Trimming took 5 bases from V and 6 from J, leaving 11 bases between them. The chain's CDR3 is CASSTDSPEQYF. The CDR3, as DNA: TGTGCCAGCTCAACCGACAGCCCCGAGCAGTACTTC.

The V gene is TRBV27, the J gene TRBJ1-1, with TRBD1 as a possible D gene (6 bases). V was trimmed by 6 bases and J by 9 bases, leaving 23 bases between them. The CDR3 has 15 residues. Germline values: CDR1 MNHEY, CDR2 SMNVEV (reference sequence). CDR3 nucleotides: TGTGCCAGCAGCCCGACGGGAGGGGGGCCCCTGAAAGCTTTCTTT. It yields the protein CASSPTGGGPLKAFF.

This clonotype was detected many times. The chain recombines TRBV3-1 with TRBJ1-1; D remains unclear. The CDR3 is 14 residues long. Per the germline V gene, CDR1 is LGHDT and CDR2 is YNNKEL (reference sequence). Trimming took 1 base from V and 1 from J, leaving 7 bases between them. The CDR3 loop is CASSQGRRNTEAFF. Written as DNA, the CDR3 is TGTGCCAGCAGCCAAGGCAGGAGGAACACTGAAGCTTTCTTT.

This clonotype was counted only a few times. This chain connects TRBV20-1 to TRBJ2-1; maybe TRBD1 (5 bases). The germline V gene has CDR1 DFQATT and CDR2 SNEGSKA (reference sequence). The CDR3 totals 15 residues. V was pared by 3 bases and J by 0 bases, with 12 bases between. The CDR3 sequence: CSASQQEVSYNEQFF. DNA for the CDR3: TGCAGTGCTAGTCAACAGGAAGTCTCCTACAATGAGCAGTTCTTC.

This clonotype came up a few times. The V and J genes are TRBV24-1 and TRBJ2-5; 14 bases are shared with TRBD2. Germline CDR1 and CDR2: KGHDR and SFDVKD. J gave up 2 bases and V 5 bases, and 0 bases lay outside the gene matches. The CDR3 covers 15 residues. The CDR3 DNA reads as TGTGCCACCAGTGGGACTAGCGGGAGGCAAGAGACCCAGTACTTC. Translated: CATSGTSGRQETQYF.

On this clonotype itself: This could be a read error, since a much larger clone is one nucleotide away. The rearrangement joins TRBV12-3 or TRBV12-4 to TRBJ1-1, with no clear D. The V end was cut by 2 bases, the J end by 0 bases, with 7 bases between. This CDR3 is built from 14 residues. CDR3 nucleotide sequence: TGTGCCAGCAGTTTAAAGAGCATGAACACTGAAGCTTTCTTT. As protein: CASSLKSMNTEAFF.

The table lists this clonotype with many counts. The junction differs from germline at one of its ends, possibly a read error. The chain couples TRBV5-1 to TRBJ2-3; 11 bases map to TRBD2. The V gene's germline CDR1 is SGHRS and CDR2 YFSETQ. The length of the CDR3 is 16 residues. CDR3 DNA sequence: TGTGCCAGCAGCCCGCGGACTAGCGGGAGCACAGATACGCAGTATTTT. Translation: CASSPRTSGSTDTQYF. The whole variable domain, filled in from reference TRBV5-1 and TRBJ2-3, reads KAGVTQTPRYLIKTRGQQVTLSCSPISGHRSVSWYQQTPGQGLQFLFEYFSETQRNKGNFPGRFSGRQFSNSRSEMNVSTLELGDSALYLCASSPRTSGSTDTQYFGPGTRLTVL.

The gene calls are TRBV19 and TRBJ2-7, with 8 bases identical to TRBD2. The trim removed 5 bases at V and 3 bases at J, leaving 6 bases unmatched. Germline lookup yields CDR1 LNHDA and CDR2 SQIVND (reference sequence). The CDR3 length is 14 residues. The CDR3 DNA sequence: TGTGCCAGTAGTCGGGGGGGAAGGGACTACGAGCAGTACTTC. Residues: CASSRGGRDYEQYF.

The chain uses TRBV2 and TRBJ2-1; weak D call: TRBD1 (6 bases). This CDR3 has 17 amino acids. V lost 9 bases to trimming and J lost 0 bases, with 21 bases between them. The germline V gene has CDR1 SNHLY and CDR2 FYNNEI. Here the CDR3 DNA reads TGTGCCAGTCATCATCTCAGGGGCAACAGCTCCTACAATGAGCAGTTCTTC. Residues: CASHHLRGNSSYNEQFF.

This clonotype has ten or more counts. The V gene is TRBV6-1, the J gene TRBJ1-2, with 9 bases matching TRBD1. The V gene end was trimmed by 5 bases and the J gene end by 2 bases; junction bases not matched to a gene: 6. The V gene's germline CDR1 is MNHNS and CDR2 SASEGT. This CDR3 has 15 amino acids. The CDR3 DNA sequence: TGTGCCAGCAGTATCGGACAGGGGACCAACTATGGCTACACCTTC. Translated, it gives CASSIGQGTNYGYTF.

This clonotype was picked up a small number of times. This chain connects TRBV4-3 to TRBJ2-1; the D is unclear. The V end lost 0 bases, the J end lost 4 bases, and 10 bases lay between the germline ends. This CDR3 has 15 residues. Germline assignment: CDR1 LGHNA and CDR2 YSLEER. The CDR3 coding sequence is TGCGCCAGCAGCCAAGAAGCGCTAAATTACAATGAGCAGTTCTTC. Translated: CASSQEALNYNEQFF.

This clonotype was observed at least ten times. The chain has TRBV18 and TRBJ2-1; 9 positions match TRBD2. Germline trimming cut 2 bases from V and 3 bases from J; bases unmatched to any gene: 5. The CDR3 spans 16 residues. Germline-derived CDR1 and CDR2 are KGHSH and LQKENI. In nucleotides, the CDR3 is TGTGCCAGCTCACCAGGGGCAGCGGGGGGCTACAATGAGCAGTTCTTC. This translates into CASSPGAAGGYNEQFF.